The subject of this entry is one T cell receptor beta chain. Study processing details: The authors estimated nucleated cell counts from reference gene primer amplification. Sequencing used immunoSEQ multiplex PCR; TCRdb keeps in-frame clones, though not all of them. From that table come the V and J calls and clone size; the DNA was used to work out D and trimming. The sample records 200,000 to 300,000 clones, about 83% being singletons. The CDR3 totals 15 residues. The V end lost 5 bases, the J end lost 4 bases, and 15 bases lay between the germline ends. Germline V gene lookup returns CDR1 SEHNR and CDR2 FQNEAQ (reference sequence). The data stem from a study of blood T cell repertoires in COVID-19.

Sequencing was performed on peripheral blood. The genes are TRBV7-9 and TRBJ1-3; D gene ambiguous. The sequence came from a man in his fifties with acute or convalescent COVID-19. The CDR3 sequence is CASSVRRGSGNTIYF. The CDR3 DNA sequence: TGTGCCAGCAGCGTAAGACGGGGTTCGGGAAACACCATATATTTT.